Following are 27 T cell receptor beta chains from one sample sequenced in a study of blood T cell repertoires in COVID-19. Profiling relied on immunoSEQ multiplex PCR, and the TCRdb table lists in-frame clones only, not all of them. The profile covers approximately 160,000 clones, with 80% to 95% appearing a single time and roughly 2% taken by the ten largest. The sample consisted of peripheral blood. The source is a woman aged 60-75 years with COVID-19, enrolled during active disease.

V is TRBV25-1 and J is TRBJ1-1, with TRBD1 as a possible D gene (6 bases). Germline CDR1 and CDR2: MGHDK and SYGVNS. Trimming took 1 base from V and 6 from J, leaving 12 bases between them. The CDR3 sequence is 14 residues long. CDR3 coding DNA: TGTGCCAGCAGTGAATGGGGGCAAAAGTCTGAAGCTTTCTTT. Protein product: CASSEWGQKSEAFF.

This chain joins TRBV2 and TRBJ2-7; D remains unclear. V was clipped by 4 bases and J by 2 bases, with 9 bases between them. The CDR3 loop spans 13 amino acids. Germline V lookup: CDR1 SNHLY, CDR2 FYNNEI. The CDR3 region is CASSVYSTYEQYF. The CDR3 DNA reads TGTGCCAGCAGTGTATACAGTACCTACGAGCAGTACTTC. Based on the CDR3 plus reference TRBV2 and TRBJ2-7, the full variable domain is EPEVTQTPSHQVTQMGQEVILRCVPISNHLYFYWYRQILGQKVEFLVSFYNNEISEKSEIFDDQFSVERPDGSNFTLKIRSTKLEDSAMYFCASSVYSTYEQYFGPGTRLTVT.

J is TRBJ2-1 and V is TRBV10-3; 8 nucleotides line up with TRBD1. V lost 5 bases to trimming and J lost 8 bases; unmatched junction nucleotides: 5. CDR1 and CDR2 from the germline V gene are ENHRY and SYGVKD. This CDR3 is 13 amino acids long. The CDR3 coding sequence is TGTGCCATCAGTCCCAGGGGGCAGGATGAGCAGTTCTTC. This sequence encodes CAISPRGQDEQFF.

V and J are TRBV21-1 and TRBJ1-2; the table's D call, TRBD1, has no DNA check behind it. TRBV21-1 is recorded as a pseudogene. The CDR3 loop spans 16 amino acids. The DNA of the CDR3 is TGTGCCAGCAGCATTAGACAGAAAATACTTAACTATGGCTACACCTTC. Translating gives CASSIRQKILNYGYTF.

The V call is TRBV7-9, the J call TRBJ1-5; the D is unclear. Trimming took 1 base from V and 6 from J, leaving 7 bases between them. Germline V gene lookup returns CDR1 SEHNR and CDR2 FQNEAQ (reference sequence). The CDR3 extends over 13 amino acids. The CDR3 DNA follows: TGTGCCAGCAGCTTAGACGGGAGTCAGCCCCAGCATTTT. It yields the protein CASSLDGSQPQHF.

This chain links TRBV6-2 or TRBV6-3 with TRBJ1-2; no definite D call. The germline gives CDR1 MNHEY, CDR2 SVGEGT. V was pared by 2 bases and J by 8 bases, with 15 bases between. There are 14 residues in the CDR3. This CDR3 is CASSYEGTLPGYTF. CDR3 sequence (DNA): TGTGCCAGCAGTTACGAGGGCACACTCCCGGGCTACACCTTC.

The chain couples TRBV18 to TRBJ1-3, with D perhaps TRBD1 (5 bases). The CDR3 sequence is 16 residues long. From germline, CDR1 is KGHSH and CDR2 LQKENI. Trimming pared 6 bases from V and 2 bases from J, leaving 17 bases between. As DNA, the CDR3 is TGTGCCAGCTCCCCTACGCAGGGTACGGCTGGAAACACCATATATTTT. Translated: CASSPTQGTAGNTIYF.

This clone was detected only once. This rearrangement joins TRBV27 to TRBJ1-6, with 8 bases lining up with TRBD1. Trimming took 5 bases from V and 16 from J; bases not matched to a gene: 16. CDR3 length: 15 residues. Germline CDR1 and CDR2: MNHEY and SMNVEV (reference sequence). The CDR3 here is CASSPGTGRPYLLHF. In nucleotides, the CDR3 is TGTGCCAGCAGTCCTGGGACAGGCCGACCCTATCTTCTCCACTTT.

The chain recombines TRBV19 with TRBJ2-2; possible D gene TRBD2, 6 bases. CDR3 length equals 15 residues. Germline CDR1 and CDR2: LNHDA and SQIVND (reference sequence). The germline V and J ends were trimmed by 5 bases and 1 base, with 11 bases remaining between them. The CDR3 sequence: CASSLGTLNTGELFF. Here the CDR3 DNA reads TGTGCCAGTAGTTTGGGGACTTTGAACACCGGGGAGCTGTTTTTT.

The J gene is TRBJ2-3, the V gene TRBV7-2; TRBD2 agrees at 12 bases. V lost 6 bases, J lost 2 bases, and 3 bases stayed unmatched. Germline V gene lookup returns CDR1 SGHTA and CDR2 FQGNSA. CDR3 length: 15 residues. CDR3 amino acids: CASRRTSGATDTQYF. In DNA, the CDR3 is TGTGCCAGCAGGAGGACTAGCGGGGCCACAGATACGCAGTATTTT.

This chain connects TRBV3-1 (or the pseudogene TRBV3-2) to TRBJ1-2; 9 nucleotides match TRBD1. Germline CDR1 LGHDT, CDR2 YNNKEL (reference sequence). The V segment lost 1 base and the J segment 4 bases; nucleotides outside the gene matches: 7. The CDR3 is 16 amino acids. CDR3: CASSQGWDREFYGYTF. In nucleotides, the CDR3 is TGTGCCAGCAGCCAAGGCTGGGACAGGGAATTCTATGGCTACACCTTC.

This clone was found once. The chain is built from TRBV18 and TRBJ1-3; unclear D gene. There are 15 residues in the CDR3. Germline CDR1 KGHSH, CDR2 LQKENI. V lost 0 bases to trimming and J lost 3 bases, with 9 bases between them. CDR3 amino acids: CASSPPNTDGNTIYF. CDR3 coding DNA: TGTGCCAGCTCACCACCGAATACAGATGGAAACACCATATATTTT.

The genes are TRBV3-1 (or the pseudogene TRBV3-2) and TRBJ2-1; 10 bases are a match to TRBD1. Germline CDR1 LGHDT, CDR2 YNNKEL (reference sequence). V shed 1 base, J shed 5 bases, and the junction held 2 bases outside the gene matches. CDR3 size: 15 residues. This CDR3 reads CASSQVGTGDNEQFF. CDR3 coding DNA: TGTGCCAGCAGCCAAGTTGGGACAGGGGACAATGAGCAGTTCTTC.

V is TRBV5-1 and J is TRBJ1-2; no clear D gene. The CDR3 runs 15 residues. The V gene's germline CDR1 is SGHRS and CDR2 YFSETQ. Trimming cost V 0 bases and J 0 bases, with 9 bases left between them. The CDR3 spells CASSLGRGSNYGYTF. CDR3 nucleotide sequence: TGCGCCAGCAGCTTGGGTCGGGGATCTAACTATGGCTACACCTTC.

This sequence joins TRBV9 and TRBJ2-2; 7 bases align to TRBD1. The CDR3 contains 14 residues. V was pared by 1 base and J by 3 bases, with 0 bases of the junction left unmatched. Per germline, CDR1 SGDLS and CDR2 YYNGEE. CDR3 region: CASSVRGHTGELFF. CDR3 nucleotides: TGTGCCAGCAGCGTAAGGGGGCACACCGGGGAGCTGTTTTTT.

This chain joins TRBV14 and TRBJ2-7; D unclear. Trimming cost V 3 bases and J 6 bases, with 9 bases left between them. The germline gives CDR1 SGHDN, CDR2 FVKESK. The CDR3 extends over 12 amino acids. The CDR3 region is CASSHPLREQYF. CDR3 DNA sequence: TGTGCCAGCAGCCATCCTCTACGCGAGCAGTACTTC.

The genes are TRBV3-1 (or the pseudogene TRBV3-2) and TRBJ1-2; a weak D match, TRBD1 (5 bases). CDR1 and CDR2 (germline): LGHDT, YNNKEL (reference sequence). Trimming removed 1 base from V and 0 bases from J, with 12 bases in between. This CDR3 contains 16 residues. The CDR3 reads CASSQGGGTANYGYTF. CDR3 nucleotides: TGTGCCAGCAGCCAAGGGGGCGGGACGGCTAACTATGGCTACACCTTC.

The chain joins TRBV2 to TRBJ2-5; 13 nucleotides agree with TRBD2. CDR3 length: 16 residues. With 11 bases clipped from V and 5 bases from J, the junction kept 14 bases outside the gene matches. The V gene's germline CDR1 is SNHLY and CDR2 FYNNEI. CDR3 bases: TGTGCCGCCACCGGGACTAGCGGGGCGGTCCGGGAGACCCAGTACTTC. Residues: CAATGTSGAVRETQYF.

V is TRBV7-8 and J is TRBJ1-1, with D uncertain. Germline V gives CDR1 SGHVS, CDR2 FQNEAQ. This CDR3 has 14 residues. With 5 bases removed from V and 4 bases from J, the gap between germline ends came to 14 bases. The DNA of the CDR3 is TGTGCCAGCAGCCAAGGTCACAGCTCCACTGAAGCTTTCTTT. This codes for CASSQGHSSTEAFF.

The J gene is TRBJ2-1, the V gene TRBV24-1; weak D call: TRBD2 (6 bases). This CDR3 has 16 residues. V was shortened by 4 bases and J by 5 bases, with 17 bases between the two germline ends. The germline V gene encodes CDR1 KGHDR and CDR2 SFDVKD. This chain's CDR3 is CATSDPSDGLDNEQFF. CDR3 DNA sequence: TGTGCCACCAGTGACCCTAGCGATGGGCTCGACAATGAGCAGTTCTTC.

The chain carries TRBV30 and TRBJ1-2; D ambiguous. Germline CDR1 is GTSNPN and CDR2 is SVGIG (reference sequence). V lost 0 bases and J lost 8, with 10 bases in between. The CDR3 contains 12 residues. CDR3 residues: CAWSVGWNGYTF. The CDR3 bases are TGTGCCTGGAGTGTCGGGTGGAACGGCTACACCTTC.

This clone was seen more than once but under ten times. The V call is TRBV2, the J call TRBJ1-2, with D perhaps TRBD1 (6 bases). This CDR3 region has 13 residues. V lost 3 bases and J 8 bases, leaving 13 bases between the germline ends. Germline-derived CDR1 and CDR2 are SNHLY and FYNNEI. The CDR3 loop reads CASSDLGTLGYTF. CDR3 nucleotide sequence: TGTGCCAGCAGTGATTTAGGGACATTAGGCTACACCTTC.

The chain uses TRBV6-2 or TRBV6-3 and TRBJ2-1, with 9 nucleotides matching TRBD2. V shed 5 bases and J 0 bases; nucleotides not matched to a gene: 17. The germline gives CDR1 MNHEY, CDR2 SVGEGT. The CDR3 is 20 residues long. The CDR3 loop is CASSRNSGGYLRSSYNEQFF. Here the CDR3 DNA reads TGTGCCAGCAGTAGAAATAGCGGGGGCTACCTAAGATCCTCCTACAATGAGCAGTTCTTC.

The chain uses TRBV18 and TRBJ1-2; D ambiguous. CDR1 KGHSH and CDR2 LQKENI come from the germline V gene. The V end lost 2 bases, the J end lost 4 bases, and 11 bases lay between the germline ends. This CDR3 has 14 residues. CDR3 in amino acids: CASSPDEGVYGYTF. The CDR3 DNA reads TGTGCCAGCTCACCAGATGAGGGAGTCTATGGCTACACCTTC.

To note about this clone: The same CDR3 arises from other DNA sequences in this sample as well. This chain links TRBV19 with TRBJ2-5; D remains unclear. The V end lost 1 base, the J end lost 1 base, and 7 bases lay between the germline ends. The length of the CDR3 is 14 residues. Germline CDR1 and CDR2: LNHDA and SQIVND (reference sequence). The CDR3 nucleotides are TGTGCCAGTAGTATAGGCGGCAGCCAAGAGACCCAGTACTTC. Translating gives CASSIGGSQETQYF.

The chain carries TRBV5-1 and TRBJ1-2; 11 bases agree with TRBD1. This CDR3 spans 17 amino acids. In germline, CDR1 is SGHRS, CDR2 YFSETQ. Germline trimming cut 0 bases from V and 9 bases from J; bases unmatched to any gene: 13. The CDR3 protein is CASSLARTGGALLSYTF. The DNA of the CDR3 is TGCGCCAGCAGCTTGGCTAGGACAGGGGGCGCGTTATTGAGCTACACCTTC.

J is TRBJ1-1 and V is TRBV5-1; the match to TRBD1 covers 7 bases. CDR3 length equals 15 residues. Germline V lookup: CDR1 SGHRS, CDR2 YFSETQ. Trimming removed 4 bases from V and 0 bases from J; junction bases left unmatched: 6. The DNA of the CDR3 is TGCGCCAGCAGCGCCCAGACAGGGCTGAACACTGAAGCTTTCTTT. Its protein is CASSAQTGLNTEAFF.